A single sample is the source of the 23 T cell receptor beta chains below, sequenced in a study of shared clonotypes between healthy human individuals. Generated by immunoSEQ multiplex PCR, the TCRdb table keeps only in-frame clones and is missing some. The sample shows a few million clones, approximately 90% of them seen only once. The source material was naive CD4+ T cells from PBMCs. Stated subset: CD45RA+ positively selected. The receptors were gathered from a man between 18 and 29 years old in good health. Some clones in this sample may be carry-over from other donors' samples.

A note on this clone: Other DNA variants within this sample encode the same CDR3. CDR3 sequence (DNA): TGCGCCAGCAGCTTGGACAGGGCGATGAACACTGAAGCTTTCTTT. It encodes CASSLDRAMNTEAFF. The chain is built from TRBV5-1 and TRBJ1-1, with D possibly matching TRBD1 (6 bases). The V end lost 0 bases, the J end lost 0 bases, and 9 bases lay between the germline ends. The germline gives CDR1 SGHRS, CDR2 YFSETQ. The CDR3 is 15 amino acids.

This chain uses TRBV14 with TRBJ2-5; D unclear. The CDR3 has 13 residues. Germline V gene lookup returns CDR1 SGHDN and CDR2 FVKESK. V dropped 5 bases and J dropped 1 base, with 8 bases sitting between them. This CDR3 reads CASSAQVQETQYF. CDR3 nucleotide sequence: TGTGCCAGCAGCGCCCAGGTCCAAGAGACCCAGTACTTC.

The V call is TRBV19, the J call TRBJ1-2, with a possible D match to TRBD1 (6 bases). The CDR3 covers 17 residues. Trimming took 2 bases from V and 3 from J, leaving 19 bases between them. CDR1 LNHDA and CDR2 SQIVND come from the germline V gene (reference sequence). CDR3 amino acids: CASSISGRGPPDYGYTF. In DNA, the CDR3 is TGTGCCAGTAGTATAAGCGGCAGGGGTCCTCCAGACTATGGCTACACCTTC. Combining the CDR3 with reference TRBV19 and TRBJ1-2 gives the whole variable domain DGGITQSPKYLFRKEGQNVTLSCEQNLNHDAMYWYRQDPGQGLRLIYYSQIVNDFQKGDIAEGYSVSREKKESFPLTVTSAQKNPTAFYLCASSISGRGPPDYGYTFGSGTRLTVV.

This chain uses TRBV28 with TRBJ1-2; no clear D. V dropped 3 bases and J dropped 1 base, with 12 bases sitting between them. The CDR3 spans 15 residues. CDR1 is MDHEN and CDR2 is SYDVKM in the germline V gene. The DNA for the CDR3 is TGTGCCAGCAGTTTTGGAGGGTACCTTAACTATGGCTACACCTTC. Its protein product is CASSFGGYLNYGYTF.

Turning to this clone: A much larger clone sits a single nucleotide away, making a read error possible. The chain recombines TRBV5-1 with TRBJ1-1; D is undetermined. Germline V lookup: CDR1 SGHRS, CDR2 YFSETQ. Trimming stripped 1 base from V and 1 base from J, with 5 bases between. The CDR3 is 13 amino acids. The CDR3 spells CASSLKGNTEAFF. The CDR3 DNA sequence: TGCGCCAGCAGCTTGAAAGGGAACACTGAAGCTTTCTTT. Together with reference TRBV5-1 and TRBJ1-1, the CDR3 gives the full variable domain: KAGVTQTPRYLIKTRGQQVTLSCSPISGHRSVSWYQQTPGQGLQFLFEYFSETQRNKGNFPGRFSGRQFSNSRSEMNVSTLELGDSALYLCASSLKGNTEAFFGQGTRLTVV.

The chain links TRBV10-3 to TRBJ1-6; 7 bases agree with TRBD1. This CDR3 contains 13 residues. After removal of 10 bases from V and 5 bases from J, the junction contained 5 bases not matched to a gene. Per germline, CDR1 ENHRY and CDR2 SYGVKD. CDR3 DNA sequence: TGTGCCAATTCCGGGACAGATAATTCACCCCTCCACTTT. Translation: CANSGTDNSPLHF.

The V and J genes are TRBV6-5 and TRBJ2-2, with D perhaps TRBD2 (6 bases). Deletions cut 5 bases from V and 7 bases from J, with 14 bases between. This CDR3 is 14 amino acids long. CDR1 is MNHEY and CDR2 is SVGAGI in the germline V gene. CDR3 nucleotide sequence: TGTGCCAGCAGTGAACGACGGGGAGGCGGGGAGCTGTTTTTT. This translates into CASSERRGGGELFF.

This clone was counted a single time. This specimen includes other DNA sequences encoding the same CDR3. The chain uses TRBV5-4 and TRBJ2-1, with 8 nucleotides matching TRBD2. Losses at the gene ends were 0 bases for V and 3 bases for J; bases not matched to a gene: 2. The CDR3 has 15 residues. From germline, CDR1 is SGHNT and CDR2 YYREEE (reference sequence). The CDR3, as DNA: TGTGCCAGCAGCTTGGCCCTAGCGGGCTACAATGAGCAGTTCTTC. It codes for CASSLALAGYNEQFF.

This clone was detected only once. J is TRBJ1-1 and V is TRBV7-9; D remains ambiguous. This CDR3 contains 15 residues. Trimming removed 4 bases from V and 3 bases from J, with 15 bases in between. Germline V gives CDR1 SEHNR, CDR2 FQNEAQ (reference sequence). The CDR3 spells CASSSPRGSYTEAFF. The CDR3 DNA reads as TGTGCCAGCAGCTCCCCCCGTGGGTCGTACACTGAAGCTTTCTTT.

The chain couples TRBV2 to TRBJ2-2; 11 bases are a match to TRBD2. CDR1 is SNHLY, CDR2 FYNNEI, per germline. The J segment lost 4 bases and the V segment lost 8 bases, leaving 6 bases of the junction unmatched. The CDR3 runs to 15 residues. The DNA for the CDR3 is TGTGCCAGCGAAGGGACTAGCGGTGCCACCGGGGAGCTGTTTTTT. It encodes CASEGTSGATGELFF.

This chain uses TRBV5-1 with TRBJ1-4, with a tentative D call TRBD1 (5 bases). V lost 3 bases and J 9 bases, leaving 30 bases between the germline ends. Germline-derived CDR1 and CDR2 are SGHRS and YFSETQ. CDR3 size: 19 residues. In DNA, the CDR3 is TGCGCCAGCAGCTACCCAGCTCGGCAAGGCGGGACGTATTCGAAAAAACTGTTTTTT. Translation gives CASSYPARQGGTYSKKLFF.

This sequence joins TRBV5-1 and TRBJ2-7, with 8 bases identical to TRBD1. The CDR3 sequence is 17 residues long. CDR1 is SGHRS and CDR2 is YFSETQ in the germline V gene. V was clipped by 4 bases and J by 0 bases; unmatched bases: 12. In DNA form, the CDR3 reads TGCGCCAGCAGCCGCGATCCCCAGGGGGCGAGCTCCTACGAGCAGTACTTC. It codes for CASSRDPQGASSYEQYF.

This clone is a singleton in its sample. This CDR3 is CASSRRPGLAGASTDTQYF. The CDR3 bases are TGTGCCAGCAGCCGCAGACCCGGACTAGCGGGAGCCTCGACAGATACGCAGTATTTT. This chain uses TRBV4-2 with TRBJ2-3, with 13 bases identical to TRBD2. With 4 bases clipped from V and 3 bases from J, the junction kept 13 bases outside the gene matches. Germline assignment: CDR1 LGHNA and CDR2 YNFKEQ. The CDR3 is 19 amino acids.

This chain links TRBV9 with TRBJ2-2; 7 positions agree with TRBD1. The V segment lost 0 bases and the J segment 5 bases; nucleotides outside the gene matches: 4. The CDR3 has 15 residues. Germline CDR1 is SGDLS and CDR2 is YYNGEE. CDR3 bases: TGTGCCAGCAGCGTAGGGGACAGTCGAACCGGGGAGCTGTTTTTT. Protein product: CASSVGDSRTGELFF.

This chain uses TRBV7-2 with TRBJ1-5; 7 bases agree with TRBD1. In germline, CDR1 is SGHTA, CDR2 FQGNSA. The CDR3 covers 15 residues. V lost 3 bases, J lost 4 bases, and 6 bases stayed unmatched. This CDR3 reads CASSFSGTVNQPQHF. The CDR3 bases are TGTGCCAGCAGCTTCTCTGGGACAGTTAATCAGCCCCAGCATTTT.

The chain employs TRBV6-1 and TRBJ2-3; D gene uncertain. CDR1 is MNHNS and CDR2 is SASEGT in the germline V gene. V dropped 0 bases and J dropped 5 bases, with 3 bases sitting between them. The CDR3 extends over 12 amino acids. CDR3 coding DNA: TGTGCCAGCAGTGAAGCTCTAGATACGCAGTATTTT. Translation: CASSEALDTQYF.

This chain connects TRBV6-5 to TRBJ1-1, with D possibly matching TRBD1 (5 bases). This CDR3 comprises 15 residues. V shed 2 bases and J shed 5 bases, with 15 bases lying between them. Germline loops: CDR1 MNHEY, CDR2 SVGAGI. CDR3 loop: CASSYVWGGGTEAFF. DNA for the CDR3: TGTGCCAGCAGTTACGTTTGGGGGGGAGGGACTGAAGCTTTCTTT.

The chain combines TRBV5-8 with TRBJ2-4; D perhaps matches TRBD1 (6 bases). Germline loops: CDR1 SGHTS, CDR2 YDEGEE. The CDR3 sequence is 11 residues long. The V end lost 7 bases, the J end lost 9 bases, and 11 bases lay between the germline ends. Written as DNA, the CDR3 is TGTGCCAGCGTCCCCAGGGGCATTCAGTACTTC. Translation gives CASVPRGIQYF.

The chain uses TRBV6-1 and TRBJ2-7; TRBD2 aligns across 9 bases. From germline, CDR1 is MNHNS and CDR2 SASEGT. This CDR3 has 13 amino acids. J gave up 5 bases and V 6 bases, and 5 bases lay outside the gene matches. The CDR3 bases are TGTGCCAGCAGGATAAGCGGGAGGAACGAGCAGTACTTC. Translation: CASRISGRNEQYF.

V gene TRBV7-3 combines with J gene TRBJ1-2; possibly TRBD1 for D (5 bases). The length of the CDR3 is 10 residues. The V and J ends lost 8 bases and 7 bases respectively, with 8 bases between them. Germline V gives CDR1 SGHTA, CDR2 FQGTGA. Here the CDR3 reads CASERGGYTF. The CDR3 bases are TGTGCCAGCGAGAGGGGTGGCTACACCTTC.

CDR3 in amino acids: CASTLTRGLTTQYF. Here the CDR3 DNA reads TGTGCCAGCACCCTAACCCGGGGGCTAACGACCCAGTACTTC. This chain joins TRBV6-6 and TRBJ2-5; either TRBD1 or TRBD2 may supply D (6 bases each). V lost 7 bases to trimming and J lost 7 bases, with 19 bases between them. Germline V gene sequence: CDR1 MNHNY, CDR2 SVGAGI (reference sequence). This CDR3 spans 14 amino acids.

This clone has only one observation. The rearrangement links TRBV30 to TRBJ1-2; D might be TRBD1 (5 bases). The CDR3 consists of 14 residues. Germline V lookup: CDR1 GTSNPN, CDR2 SVGIG (reference sequence). Trimming cost V 4 bases and J 1 base, with 13 bases left between them. The CDR3 bases are TGTGCCTGGACGAGGGGACCGGATAACTATGGCTACACCTTC. Protein product: CAWTRGPDNYGYTF.

The chain uses TRBV1 and TRBJ2-2; no check of the table's D call, TRBD2, against the DNA was made. TRBV1 is marked as a pseudogene. The CDR3 extends over 16 amino acids. Here the CDR3 reads CTSSLSGISNTGELFF. CDR3 coding DNA: TGCACCAGCAGCCTCTCCGGGATATCGAACACCGGGGAGCTGTTTTTT.